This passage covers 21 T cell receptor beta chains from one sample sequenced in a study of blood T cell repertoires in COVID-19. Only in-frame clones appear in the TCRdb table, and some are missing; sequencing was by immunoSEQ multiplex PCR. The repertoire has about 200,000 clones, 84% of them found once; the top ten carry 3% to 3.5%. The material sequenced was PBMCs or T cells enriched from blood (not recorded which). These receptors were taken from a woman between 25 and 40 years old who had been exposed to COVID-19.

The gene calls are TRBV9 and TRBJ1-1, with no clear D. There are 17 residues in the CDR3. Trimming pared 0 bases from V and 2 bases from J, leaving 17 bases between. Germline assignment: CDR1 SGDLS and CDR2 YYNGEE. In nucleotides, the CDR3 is TGTGCCAGCAGCGTAGTAGGCGGGCCAGGTGGAAACACTGAAGCTTTCTTT. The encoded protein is CASSVVGGPGGNTEAFF.

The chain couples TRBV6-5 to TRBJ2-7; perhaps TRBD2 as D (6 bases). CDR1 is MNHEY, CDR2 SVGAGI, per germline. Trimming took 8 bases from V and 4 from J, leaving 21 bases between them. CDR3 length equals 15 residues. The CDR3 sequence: CASVLSPRAGYEQYF. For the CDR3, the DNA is TGTGCCAGCGTCTTGAGCCCCCGGGCGGGATACGAGCAGTACTTC.

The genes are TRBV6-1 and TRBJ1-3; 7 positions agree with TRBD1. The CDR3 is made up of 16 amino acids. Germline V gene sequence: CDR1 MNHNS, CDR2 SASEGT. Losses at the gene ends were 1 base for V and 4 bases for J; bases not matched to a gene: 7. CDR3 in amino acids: CASSEEEGASGNTIYF. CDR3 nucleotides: TGTGCCAGCAGTGAAGAGGAGGGGGCTTCAGGAAACACCATATATTTT.

The CDR3 loop reads CASSLGKNWRETQYF. As DNA, the CDR3 is TGTGCCAGCAGCTTAGGGAAAAATTGGAGAGAGACCCAGTACTTC. The V and J genes are TRBV7-2 and TRBJ2-5; D remains unclear. This CDR3 region has 15 residues. In germline, CDR1 is SGHTA, CDR2 FQGNSA. Trimming stripped 1 base from V and 4 bases from J, with 13 bases between.

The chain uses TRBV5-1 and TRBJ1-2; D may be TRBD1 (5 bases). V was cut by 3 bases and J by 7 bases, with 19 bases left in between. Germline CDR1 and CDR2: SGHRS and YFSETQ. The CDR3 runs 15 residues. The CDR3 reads CASSSTITAGRGYTF. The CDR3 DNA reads TGCGCCAGCAGCTCAACAATCACGGCGGGACGTGGCTACACCTTC.

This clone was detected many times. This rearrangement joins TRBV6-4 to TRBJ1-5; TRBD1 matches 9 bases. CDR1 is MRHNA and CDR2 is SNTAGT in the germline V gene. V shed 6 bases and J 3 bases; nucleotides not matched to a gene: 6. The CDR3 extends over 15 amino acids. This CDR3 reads CASSQTGGDNQPQHF. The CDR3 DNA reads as TGTGCCAGCAGCCAGACAGGGGGAGACAATCAGCCCCAGCATTTT.

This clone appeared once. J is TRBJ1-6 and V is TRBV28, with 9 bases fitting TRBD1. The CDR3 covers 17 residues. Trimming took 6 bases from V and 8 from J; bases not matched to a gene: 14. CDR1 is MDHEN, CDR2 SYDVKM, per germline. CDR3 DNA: TGTGCCAGCAGCCGTATAAAACAGGGGGCGAGCGATTCACCCCTCCACTTT. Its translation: CASSRIKQGASDSPLHF.

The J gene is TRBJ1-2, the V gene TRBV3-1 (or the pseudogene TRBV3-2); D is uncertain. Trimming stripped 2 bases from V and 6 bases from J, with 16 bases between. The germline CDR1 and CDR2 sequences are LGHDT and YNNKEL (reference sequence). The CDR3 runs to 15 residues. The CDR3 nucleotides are TGTGCCAGCAGCCAACAGGCGGGTGGGTTAAATGGCTACACCTTC. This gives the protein CASSQQAGGLNGYTF.

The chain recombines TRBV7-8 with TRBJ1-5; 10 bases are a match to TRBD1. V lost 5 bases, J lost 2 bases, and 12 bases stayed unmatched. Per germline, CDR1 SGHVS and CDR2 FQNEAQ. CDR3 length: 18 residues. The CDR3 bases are TGTGCCAGCAGCCGAGCGGGGACAGGGGTAAAAGGCAATCAGCCCCAGCATTTT. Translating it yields CASSRAGTGVKGNQPQHF.

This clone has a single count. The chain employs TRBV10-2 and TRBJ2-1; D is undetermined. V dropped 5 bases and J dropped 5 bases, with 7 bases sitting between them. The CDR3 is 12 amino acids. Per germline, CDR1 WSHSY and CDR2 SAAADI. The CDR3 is CASSRQNNEQFF. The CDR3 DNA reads TGCGCCAGCAGTCGACAAAACAATGAGCAGTTCTTC.

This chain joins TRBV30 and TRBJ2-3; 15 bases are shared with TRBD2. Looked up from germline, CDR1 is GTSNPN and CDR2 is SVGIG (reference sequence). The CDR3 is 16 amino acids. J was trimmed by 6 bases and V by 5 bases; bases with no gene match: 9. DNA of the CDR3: TGTGCCTGGGGCCCTGGGACTAGCGGGGGGTCTGATACGCAGTATTTT. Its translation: CAWGPGTSGGSDTQYF.

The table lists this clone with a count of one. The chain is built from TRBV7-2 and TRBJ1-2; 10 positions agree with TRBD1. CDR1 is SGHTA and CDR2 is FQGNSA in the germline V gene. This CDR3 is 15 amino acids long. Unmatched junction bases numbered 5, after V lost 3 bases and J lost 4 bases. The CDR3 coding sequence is TGTGCCAGCAGCTTGATGACAGGGGGCGTCTATGGCTACACCTTC. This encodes CASSLMTGGVYGYTF.

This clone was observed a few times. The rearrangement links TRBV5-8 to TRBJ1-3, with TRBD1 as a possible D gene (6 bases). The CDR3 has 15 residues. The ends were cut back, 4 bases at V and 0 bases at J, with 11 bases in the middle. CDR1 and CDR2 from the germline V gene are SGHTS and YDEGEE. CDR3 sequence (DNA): TGTGCCAGCAGCCAGGACAGAGGCTCTGGAAACACCATATATTTT. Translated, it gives CASSQDRGSGNTIYF.

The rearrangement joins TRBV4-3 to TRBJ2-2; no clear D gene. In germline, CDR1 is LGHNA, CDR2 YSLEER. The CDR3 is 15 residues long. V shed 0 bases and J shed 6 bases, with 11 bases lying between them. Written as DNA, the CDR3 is TGCGCCAGCAGCCAAGACAGAGGAGCGCCCGGGGAGCTGTTTTTT. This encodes CASSQDRGAPGELFF.

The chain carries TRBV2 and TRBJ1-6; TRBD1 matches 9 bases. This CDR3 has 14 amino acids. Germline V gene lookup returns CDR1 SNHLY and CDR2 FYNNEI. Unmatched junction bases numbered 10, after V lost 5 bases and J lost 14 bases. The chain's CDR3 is CASSSQGAGGTLHF. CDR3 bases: TGTGCCAGCAGTTCACAGGGGGCAGGGGGGACCCTCCACTTT.

The DNA of the CDR3 is TGTGCCAGCGGAACAGGGGGGGCCGGGGAGCTGTTTTTT. It yields the protein CASGTGGAGELFF. V usage is TRBV27 and J usage is TRBJ2-2, with a weak D call TRBD1 (8 bases). From germline, CDR1 is MNHEY and CDR2 SMNVEV (reference sequence). CDR3 length equals 13 residues. V lost 8 bases and J lost 6, with 13 bases in between.

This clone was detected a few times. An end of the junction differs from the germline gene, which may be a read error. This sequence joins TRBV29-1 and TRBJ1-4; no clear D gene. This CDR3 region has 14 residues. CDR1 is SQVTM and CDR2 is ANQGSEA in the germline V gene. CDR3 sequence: CSVEVAATNEKLFF. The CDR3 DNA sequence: TGCAGCGTCGAAGTGGCAGCAACTAATGAAAAACTGTTTTTT.

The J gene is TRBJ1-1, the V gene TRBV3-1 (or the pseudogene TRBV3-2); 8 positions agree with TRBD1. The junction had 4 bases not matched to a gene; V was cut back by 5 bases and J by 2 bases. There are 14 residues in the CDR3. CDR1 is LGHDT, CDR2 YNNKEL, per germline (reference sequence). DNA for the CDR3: TGTGCCAGCAGCGTCGGACAGGGAAACACTGAAGCTTTCTTT. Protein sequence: CASSVGQGNTEAFF.

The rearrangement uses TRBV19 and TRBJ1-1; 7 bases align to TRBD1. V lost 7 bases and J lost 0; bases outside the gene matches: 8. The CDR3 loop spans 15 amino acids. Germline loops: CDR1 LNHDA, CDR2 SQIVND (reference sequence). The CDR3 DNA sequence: TGTGCCAGTACCCTGGGACAGTATATGAACACTGAAGCTTTCTTT. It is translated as CASTLGQYMNTEAFF.

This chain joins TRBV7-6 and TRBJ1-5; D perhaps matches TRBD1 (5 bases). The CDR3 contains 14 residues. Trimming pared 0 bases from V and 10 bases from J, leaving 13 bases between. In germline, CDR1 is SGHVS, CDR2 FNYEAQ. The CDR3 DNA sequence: TGTGCCAGCAGCTTAGCCAGGGAAAGGTCTCCCCAGCATTTT. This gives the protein CASSLARERSPQHF.

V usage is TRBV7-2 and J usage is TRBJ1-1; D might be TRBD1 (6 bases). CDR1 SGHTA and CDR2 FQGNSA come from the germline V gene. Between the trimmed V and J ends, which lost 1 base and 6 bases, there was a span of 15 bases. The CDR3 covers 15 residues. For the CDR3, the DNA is TGTGCCAGCAGCTTAGTAACAGGGAAGGGGGCTGAAGCTTTCTTT. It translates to CASSLVTGKGAEAFF.